Each of the 12 T cell receptor beta chains below was sequenced from the same sample in a study of identical twins (dated by TCRdb to between 2015 and 2016). The library was produced with 5' RACE. The sample was run on an Illumina HiSeq 2000. TCRdb trimmed public reads at Q25 via fastp, called clones via MiXCR and kept in-frame beta chains. Entries are consolidated by CDR3 protein sequence, retaining the most common genes and DNA. This sample has hundreds of thousands of distinct CDR3 sequences in its table, and about 18% of those were observed once. The ten largest clones capture less than 15% of the sample. These data also featured in a second study, about T cells expressing NK-cell markers.

The sample taken for sequencing was PBMCs. The receptors were sampled from a woman aged 18 to 35 in good health.

This clonotype was detected only a few times. V usage is TRBV19 and J usage is TRBJ2-1, with TRBD1 as a possible D gene (6 bases). Germline lookup yields CDR1 LNHDA and CDR2 SQIVND (reference sequence). CDR3 length: 15 amino acids. Trimming stripped 1 base from V and 3 bases from J, with 10 bases between. The CDR3 is CASSIGGTYYNEQFF. The CDR3 nucleotides read TGTGCCAGTAGTATAGGAGGGACATACTACAATGAGCAGTTCTTC.

This rearrangement joins TRBV5-1 to TRBJ2-7, with TRBD1 identical over 8 bases. Germline lookup yields CDR1 SGHRS and CDR2 YFSETQ. V was clipped by 3 bases and J by 2 bases; unmatched bases: 7. CDR3 size: 15 residues. Written as DNA, the CDR3 is TGCGCCAGCAGCTGGGAGACAGGGGTAGCCTACGAGCAGTACTTC. Amino acid sequence: CASSWETGVAYEQYF.

The J gene is TRBJ2-7, the V gene TRBV24-1; possible D gene TRBD1, 5 bases. Trimming shortened V by 7 bases and J by 3 bases, and 24 bases separated the two germline ends. Germline loops: CDR1 KGHDR, CDR2 SFDVKD. The CDR3 consists of 17 residues. The CDR3 DNA is TGTGCCACCAGGACAACCCCTCCTGATACAGGTCGCTACGAGCAGTACTTC. Translated: CATRTTPPDTGRYEQYF.

In this sample, this clonotype turned up a few times. V and J are TRBV10-3 and TRBJ2-7; D call uncertain. CDR1 and CDR2 (germline): ENHRY, SYGVKD. V was pared by 2 bases and J by 3 bases, with 8 bases between. CDR3 size: 13 residues. The chain's CDR3 is CAISEDMGYEQYF. CDR3 sequence (DNA): TGTGCCATCAGTGAGGATATGGGCTACGAGCAGTACTTC.

The chain combines TRBV20-1 with TRBJ2-7, with D perhaps given as TRBD1 or TRBD2 (5 bases each). V lost 1 base, J lost 3 bases, and 13 bases lay in between. Germline V gene sequence: CDR1 DFQATT, CDR2 SNEGSKA (reference sequence). The CDR3 is made up of 14 amino acids. The CDR3 coding sequence is TGCAGTGCTAGAGTAGGGGTTGGAGGCTACGAGCAGTACTTC. Amino acids: CSARVGVGGYEQYF.

This clonotype was detected only a few times. The rearrangement joins TRBV12-3 or TRBV12-4 to TRBJ1-2; D perhaps matches TRBD1 (6 bases). This CDR3 is built from 15 residues. V lost 2 bases and J 2 bases, leaving 12 bases between the germline ends. CDR3 sequence reads: CASSLSGAGNYGYTF. The CDR3 DNA reads TGTGCCAGCAGTTTATCAGGGGCTGGAAACTATGGCTACACCTTC.

This clonotype was recorded many times. The chain carries TRBV12-3 or TRBV12-4 and TRBJ2-1; TRBD2 matches at 7 bases. The V and J ends lost 0 bases and 4 bases, in that order; junction bases with no gene match: 9. This CDR3 comprises 17 residues. The CDR3 bases are TGTGCCAGCAGTTTAGCGTGGGCTAGCGGAAAGTACAATGAGCAGTTCTTC. The encoded protein is CASSLAWASGKYNEQFF.

The chain has TRBV29-1 and TRBJ1-2, with D hard to call. Per germline, CDR1 SQVTM and CDR2 ANQGSEA. There are 13 residues in the CDR3. The ends were cut back, 4 bases at V and 4 bases at J, with 13 bases in the middle. The CDR3 reads CSVAGALLYGYTF. The CDR3 coding sequence is TGCAGCGTTGCCGGCGCCTTGCTCTATGGCTACACCTTC.

The chain is built from TRBV27 and TRBJ2-1, with TRBD2 matching 12 bases. There are 16 residues in the CDR3. Per the germline V gene, CDR1 is MNHEY and CDR2 is SMNVEV (reference sequence). With V trimmed by 7 bases and J by 12 bases, 16 bases remained unmatched. The CDR3 loop is CASNREGTSGPVAQFF. CDR3 coding DNA: TGTGCCAGCAACAGGGAAGGGACTAGCGGGCCGGTAGCGCAGTTCTTC.

The chain links TRBV7-2 to TRBJ2-5, with D possibly being TRBD2 (5 bases). The CDR3 spans 13 residues. Germline CDR1 reads SGHTA; CDR2 reads FQGNSA. Trimming took 5 bases from V and 10 from J, leaving 17 bases between them. CDR3 sequence reads: CTSSLPPVGSQYF. CDR3 nucleotide sequence: TGTACCAGCAGCCTTCCCCCCGTGGGGAGCCAGTACTTC. The full variable domain, rest sourced from reference TRBV7-2 and TRBJ2-5, is GAGVSQSPSNKVTEKGKDVELRCDPISGHTALYWYRQSLGQGLEFLIYFQGNSAPDKSGLPSDRFSAERTGGSVSTLTIQRTQQEDSAVYLCTSSLPPVGSQYFGPGTRLLVL.

This clonotype showed up just a few times. The rearrangement links TRBV24-1 to TRBJ2-1; D gene unclear. Per germline, CDR1 KGHDR and CDR2 SFDVKD. V gave up 3 bases and J gave up 2 bases, with 4 bases separating them. The CDR3 is 13 amino acids. Here the CDR3 reads CATSDPAYNEQFF. In DNA, the CDR3 is TGTGCCACCAGTGATCCTGCCTACAATGAGCAGTTCTTC.

The rearrangement uses TRBV9 and TRBJ1-1, with D hard to call. CDR1 and CDR2 from the germline V gene are SGDLS and YYNGEE. This CDR3 region has 13 residues. The germline V and J ends were trimmed by 0 bases and 6 bases, with 9 bases remaining between them. For the CDR3, the DNA is TGTGCCAGCAGCGTAGTCGGGGTCCCTGAAGCTTTCTTT. It is translated as CASSVVGVPEAFF.